These 2 T cell receptor beta chains were sequenced from one sample in a study of blood T cell repertoires in COVID-19. Libraries were prepared by immunoSEQ multiplex PCR; TCRdb keeps only in-frame clonotypes and omits some of them. The sample comprises some 190,000 clones, more than 75% of which are singletons, and around 17% rests with the top ten. Sequencing used PBMCs or T cells enriched from blood (not recorded which). The source of these receptors is a woman aged 45-59 years with acute COVID-19.

V usage is TRBV7-6 and J usage is TRBJ2-1; TRBD1 might be the D (6 bases). The germline V and J ends were trimmed by 6 bases and 4 bases, with 10 bases remaining between them. The CDR3 covers 13 residues. The germline V gene has CDR1 SGHVS and CDR2 FNYEAQ. CDR3 sequence (DNA): TGTGCCAGCAGACAGGGAGAGTACAATGAGCAGTTCTTC. Residues: CASRQGEYNEQFF.

V is TRBV28 and J is TRBJ2-1, with 9 bases that match TRBD1. Germline loops: CDR1 MDHEN, CDR2 SYDVKM. V was pared by 5 bases and J by 9 bases, with 8 bases of the junction left unmatched. This CDR3 is built from 14 residues. The CDR3, as DNA: TGTGCCAGCAGTCGGACAGGGGATGAGGGTGAGCAGTTCTTC. This encodes CASSRTGDEGEQFF.